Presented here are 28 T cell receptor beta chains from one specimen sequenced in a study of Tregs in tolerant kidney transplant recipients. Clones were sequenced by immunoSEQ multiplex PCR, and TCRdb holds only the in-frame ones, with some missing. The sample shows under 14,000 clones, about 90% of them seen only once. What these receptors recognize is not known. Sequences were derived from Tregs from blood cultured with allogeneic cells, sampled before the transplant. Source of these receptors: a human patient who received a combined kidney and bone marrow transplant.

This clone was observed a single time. CDR3: CASSEFRGGGTEAFF. In nucleotides, the CDR3 is TGTGCCAGCAGTGAATTCCGGGGCGGTGGCACTGAAGCTTTCTTT. The V gene is TRBV25-1, the J gene TRBJ1-1; perhaps TRBD1 as D (5 bases). This CDR3 is 15 amino acids long. The V gene's germline CDR1 is MGHDK and CDR2 SYGVNS. Trimming shortened V by 1 base and J by 4 bases, and 13 bases separated the two germline ends.

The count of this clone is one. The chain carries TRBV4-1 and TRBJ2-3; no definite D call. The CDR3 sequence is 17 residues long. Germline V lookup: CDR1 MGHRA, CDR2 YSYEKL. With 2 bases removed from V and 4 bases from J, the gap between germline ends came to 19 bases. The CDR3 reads CASSQPRKTAGADTQYF. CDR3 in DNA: TGCGCCAGCAGCCAACCCAGGAAGACCGCAGGCGCAGATACGCAGTATTTT.

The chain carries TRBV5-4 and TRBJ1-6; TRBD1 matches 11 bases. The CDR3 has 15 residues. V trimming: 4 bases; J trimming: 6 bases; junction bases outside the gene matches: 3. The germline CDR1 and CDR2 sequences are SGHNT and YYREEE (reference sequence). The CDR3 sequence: CASSQGQGANSPLHF. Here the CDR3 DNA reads TGTGCCAGCAGCCAAGGACAGGGGGCTAATTCACCCCTCCACTTT. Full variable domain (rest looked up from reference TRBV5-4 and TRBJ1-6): ETGVTQSPTHLIKTRGQQVTLRCSSQSGHNTVSWYQQALGQGPQFIFQYYREEENGRGNFPPRFSGLQFPNYSSELNVNALELDDSALYLCASSQGQGANSPLHFGNGTRLTVT.

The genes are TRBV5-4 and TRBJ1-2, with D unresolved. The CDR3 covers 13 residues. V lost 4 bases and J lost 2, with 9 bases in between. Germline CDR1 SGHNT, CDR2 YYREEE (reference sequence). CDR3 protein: CASSPDGNYGYTF. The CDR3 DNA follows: TGTGCCAGCAGCCCGGACGGGAACTATGGCTACACCTTC.

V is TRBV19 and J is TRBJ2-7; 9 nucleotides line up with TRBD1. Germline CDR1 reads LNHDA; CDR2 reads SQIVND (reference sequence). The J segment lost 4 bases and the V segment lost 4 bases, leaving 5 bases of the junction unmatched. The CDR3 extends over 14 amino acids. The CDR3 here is CASSTRTGEYEQYF. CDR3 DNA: TGTGCCAGTAGTACTCGGACAGGGGAGTACGAGCAGTACTTC.

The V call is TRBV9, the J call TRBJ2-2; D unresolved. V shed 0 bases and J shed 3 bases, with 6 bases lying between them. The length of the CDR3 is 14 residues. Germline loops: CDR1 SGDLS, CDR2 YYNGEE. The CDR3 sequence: CASSVGLDTGELFF. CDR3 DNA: TGTGCCAGCAGCGTAGGTCTGGACACCGGGGAGCTGTTTTTT.

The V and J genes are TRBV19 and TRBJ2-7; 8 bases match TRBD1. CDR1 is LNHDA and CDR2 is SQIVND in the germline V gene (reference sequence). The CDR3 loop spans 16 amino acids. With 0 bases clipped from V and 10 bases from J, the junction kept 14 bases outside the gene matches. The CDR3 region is CASSIEGTGSGPLQYF. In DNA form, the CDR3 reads TGTGCCAGTAGTATAGAGGGGACAGGTAGCGGCCCGCTACAGTACTTC.

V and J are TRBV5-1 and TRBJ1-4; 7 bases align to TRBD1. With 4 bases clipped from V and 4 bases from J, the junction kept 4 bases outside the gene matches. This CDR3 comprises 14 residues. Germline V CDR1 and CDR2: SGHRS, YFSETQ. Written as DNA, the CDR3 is TGCGCCAGCAGCATACAGGGGATTAATGAAAAACTGTTTTTT. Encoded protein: CASSIQGINEKLFF.

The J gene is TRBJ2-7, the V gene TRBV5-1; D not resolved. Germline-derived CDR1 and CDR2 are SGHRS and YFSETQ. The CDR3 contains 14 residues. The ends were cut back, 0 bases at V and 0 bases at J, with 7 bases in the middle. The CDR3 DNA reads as TGCGCCAGCAGCTTGGAATCAGGCTCCTACGAGCAGTACTTC. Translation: CASSLESGSYEQYF.

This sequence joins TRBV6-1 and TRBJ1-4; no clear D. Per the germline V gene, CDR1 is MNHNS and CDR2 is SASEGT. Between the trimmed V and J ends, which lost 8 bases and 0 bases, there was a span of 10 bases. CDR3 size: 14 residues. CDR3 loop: CASRLDSTNEKLFF. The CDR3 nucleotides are TGTGCCAGCCGGCTCGACTCAACTAATGAAAAACTGTTTTTT.

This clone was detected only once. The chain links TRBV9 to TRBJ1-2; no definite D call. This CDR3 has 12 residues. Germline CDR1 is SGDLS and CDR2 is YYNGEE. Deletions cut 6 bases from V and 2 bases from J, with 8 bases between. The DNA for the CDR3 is TGTGCCAGCATGTCACCGAACTATGGCTACACCTTC. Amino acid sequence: CASMSPNYGYTF.

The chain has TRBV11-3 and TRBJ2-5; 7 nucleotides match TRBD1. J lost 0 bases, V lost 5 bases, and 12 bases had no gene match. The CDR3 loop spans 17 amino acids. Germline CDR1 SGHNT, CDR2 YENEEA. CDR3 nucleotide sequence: TGTGCCAGCAGCCCAGGGGGTATTTGGGGCCACCAAGAGACCCAGTACTTC. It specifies CASSPGGIWGHQETQYF.

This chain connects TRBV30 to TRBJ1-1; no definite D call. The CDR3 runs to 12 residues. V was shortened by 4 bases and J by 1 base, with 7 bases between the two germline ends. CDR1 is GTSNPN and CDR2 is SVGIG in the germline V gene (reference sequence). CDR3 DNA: TGTGCCTGGAACCCCTCGAACACTGAAGCTTTCTTT. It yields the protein CAWNPSNTEAFF.

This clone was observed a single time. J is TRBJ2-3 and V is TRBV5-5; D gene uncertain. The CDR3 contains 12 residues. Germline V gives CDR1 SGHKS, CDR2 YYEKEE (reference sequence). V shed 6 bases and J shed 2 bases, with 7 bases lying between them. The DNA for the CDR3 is TGTGCCAGCACCCCTAACACAGATACGCAGTATTTT. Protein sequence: CASTPNTDTQYF.

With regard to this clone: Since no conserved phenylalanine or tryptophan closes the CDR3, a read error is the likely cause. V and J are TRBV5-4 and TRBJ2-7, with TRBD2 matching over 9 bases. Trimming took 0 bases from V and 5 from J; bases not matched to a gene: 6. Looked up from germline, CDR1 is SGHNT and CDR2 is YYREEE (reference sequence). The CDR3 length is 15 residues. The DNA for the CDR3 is TGTGCCAGCAGCTTGGTAGCGGGAGTTTACCACGAGCAGTACCTC. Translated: CASSLVAGVYHEQYL.

The CDR3 reads CASSLAGARSYNEQFF. CDR3 in DNA: TGCGCCAGCAGCTTGGCCGGGGCACGCTCCTACAATGAGCAGTTCTTC. The chain carries TRBV5-1 and TRBJ2-1; perhaps D is TRBD1 or TRBD2 (5 bases each). V was shortened by 0 bases and J by 0 bases, with 10 bases between the two germline ends. Germline CDR1 is SGHRS and CDR2 is YFSETQ. CDR3 length: 16 amino acids.

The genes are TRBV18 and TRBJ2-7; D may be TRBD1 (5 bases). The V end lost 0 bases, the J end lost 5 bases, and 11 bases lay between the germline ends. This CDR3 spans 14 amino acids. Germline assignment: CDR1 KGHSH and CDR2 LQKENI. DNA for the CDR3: TGTGCCAGCTCACCACCTACCAGGGTAAACGAGCAGTACTTC. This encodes CASSPPTRVNEQYF.

The DNA of the CDR3 is TGCGCCAGCAGCATAACACCCGCTAACTATGGCTACACCTTC. It is translated as CASSITPANYGYTF. This chain uses TRBV5-1 with TRBJ1-2; no firm D call. Trimming pared 4 bases from V and 0 bases from J, leaving 10 bases between. The length of the CDR3 is 14 residues. Germline V gene lookup returns CDR1 SGHRS and CDR2 YFSETQ.

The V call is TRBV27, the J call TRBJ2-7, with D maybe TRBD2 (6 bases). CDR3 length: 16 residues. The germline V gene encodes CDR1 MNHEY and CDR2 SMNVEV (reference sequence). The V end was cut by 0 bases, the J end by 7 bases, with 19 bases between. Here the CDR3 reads CASSLSSVFFGREQYF. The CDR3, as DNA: TGTGCCAGCAGTTTATCTAGTGTGTTTTTCGGGAGAGAGCAGTACTTC.

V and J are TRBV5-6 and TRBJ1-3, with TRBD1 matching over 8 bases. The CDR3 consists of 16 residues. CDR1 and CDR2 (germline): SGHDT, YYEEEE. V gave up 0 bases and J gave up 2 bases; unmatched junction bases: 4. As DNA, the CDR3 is TGTGCCAGCAGCTTGGCCGGGACAGGACCTGGAAACACCATATATTTT. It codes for CASSLAGTGPGNTIYF.

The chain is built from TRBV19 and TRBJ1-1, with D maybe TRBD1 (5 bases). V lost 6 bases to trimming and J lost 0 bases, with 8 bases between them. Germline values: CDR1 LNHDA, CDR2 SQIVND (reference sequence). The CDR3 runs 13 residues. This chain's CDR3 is CASRNRLNTEAFF. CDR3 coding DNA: TGTGCCAGTAGAAACAGGTTGAACACTGAAGCTTTCTTT.

The CDR3 reads CASGRDSYEQYF. The CDR3, as DNA: TGTGCCAGTGGCCGGGACAGCTACGAGCAGTACTTC. V is TRBV19 and J is TRBJ2-7; TRBD1 matches at 7 bases. The CDR3 runs to 12 residues. J was trimmed by 3 bases and V by 8 bases; bases with no gene match: 4. Germline values: CDR1 LNHDA, CDR2 SQIVND (reference sequence).

CDR3 sequence (DNA): TGTGCCAGCAGCTCACGACTAGCGACCAATGAGCAGTTCTTC. Protein sequence: CASSSRLATNEQFF. The chain uses TRBV7-2 and TRBJ2-1, with 8 bases identical to TRBD2. The germline CDR1 and CDR2 sequences are SGHTA and FQGNSA. The CDR3 covers 14 residues. The V and J ends lost 4 bases and 6 bases, in that order; junction bases with no gene match: 5.

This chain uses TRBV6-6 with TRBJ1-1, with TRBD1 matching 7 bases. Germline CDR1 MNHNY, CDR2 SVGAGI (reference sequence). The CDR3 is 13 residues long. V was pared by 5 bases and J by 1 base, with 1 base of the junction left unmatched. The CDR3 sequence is CASSRTGNTEAFF. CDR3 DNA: TGTGCCAGCAGTAGGACAGGGAACACTGAAGCTTTCTTT.

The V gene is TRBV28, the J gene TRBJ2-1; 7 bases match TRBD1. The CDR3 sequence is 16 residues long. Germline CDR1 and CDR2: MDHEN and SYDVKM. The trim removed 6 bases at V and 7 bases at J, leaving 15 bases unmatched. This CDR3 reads CASSRHAGTALNEQFF. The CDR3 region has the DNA TGTGCCAGCAGCCGTCACGCCGGGACAGCTTTAAATGAGCAGTTCTTC.

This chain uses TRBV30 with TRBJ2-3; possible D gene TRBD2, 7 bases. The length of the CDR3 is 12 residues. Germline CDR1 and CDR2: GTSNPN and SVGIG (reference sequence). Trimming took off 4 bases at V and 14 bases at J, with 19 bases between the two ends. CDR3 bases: TGTGCCTGGAAATTGGGGGGGCCGTTTACGTATTTT. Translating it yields CAWKLGGPFTYF.

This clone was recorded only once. The CDR3 DNA reads as TGTGCCAGCAGCTTGGACAGGGGTCCCTATGGCTACACCTTC. This gives the protein CASSLDRGPYGYTF. The chain is built from TRBV7-2 and TRBJ1-2; 9 bases are a match to TRBD1. V lost 3 bases, J lost 4 bases, and 3 bases stayed unmatched. This CDR3 comprises 14 residues. The germline CDR1 and CDR2 sequences are SGHTA and FQGNSA.

The CDR3 DNA reads TGCAGTGCTAGAGATATGGACATTCAGTACTTC. It translates to CSARDMDIQYF. This chain joins TRBV20-1 and TRBJ2-4; no reliable D call. The CDR3 totals 11 residues. Trimming cost V 0 bases and J 8 bases, with 5 bases left between them. Germline loops: CDR1 DFQATT, CDR2 SNEGSKA (reference sequence).